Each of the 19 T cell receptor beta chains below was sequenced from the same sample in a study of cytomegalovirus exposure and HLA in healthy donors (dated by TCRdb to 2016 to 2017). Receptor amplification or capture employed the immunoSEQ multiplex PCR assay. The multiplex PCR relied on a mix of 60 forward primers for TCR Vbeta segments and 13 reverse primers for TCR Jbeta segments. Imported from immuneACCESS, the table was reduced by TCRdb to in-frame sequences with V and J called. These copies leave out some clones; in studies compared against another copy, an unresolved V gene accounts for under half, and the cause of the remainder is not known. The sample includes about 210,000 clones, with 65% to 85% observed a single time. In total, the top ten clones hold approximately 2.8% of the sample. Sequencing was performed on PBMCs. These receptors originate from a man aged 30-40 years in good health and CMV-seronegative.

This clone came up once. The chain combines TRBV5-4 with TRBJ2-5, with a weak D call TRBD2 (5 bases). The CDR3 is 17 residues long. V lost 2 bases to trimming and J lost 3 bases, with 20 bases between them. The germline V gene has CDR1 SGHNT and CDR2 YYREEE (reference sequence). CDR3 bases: TGTGCCAGCAGCTTCTTTTGTAACGGCGGGCCAAAAGAGACCCAGTACTTC. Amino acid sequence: CASSFFCNGGPKETQYF. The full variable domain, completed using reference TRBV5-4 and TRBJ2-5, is ETGVTQSPTHLIKTRGQQVTLRCSSQSGHNTVSWYQQALGQGPQFIFQYYREEENGRGNFPPRFSGLQFPNYSSELNVNALELDDSALYLCASSFFCNGGPKETQYFGPGTRLLVL.

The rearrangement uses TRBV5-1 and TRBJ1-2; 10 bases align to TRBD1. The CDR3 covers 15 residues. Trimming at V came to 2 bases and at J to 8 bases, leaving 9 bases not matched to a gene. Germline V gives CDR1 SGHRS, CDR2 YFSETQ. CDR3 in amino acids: CASSFDPDRGRGYTF. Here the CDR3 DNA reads TGCGCCAGCAGCTTCGACCCTGACAGGGGGCGAGGCTACACCTTC.

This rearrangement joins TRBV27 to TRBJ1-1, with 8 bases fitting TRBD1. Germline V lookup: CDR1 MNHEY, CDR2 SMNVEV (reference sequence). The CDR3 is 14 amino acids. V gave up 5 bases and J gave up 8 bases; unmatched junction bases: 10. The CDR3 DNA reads TGTGCCAGCAGTCCTTCGACAGGGGCGAGAGAAGCTTTCTTT. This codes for CASSPSTGAREAFF.

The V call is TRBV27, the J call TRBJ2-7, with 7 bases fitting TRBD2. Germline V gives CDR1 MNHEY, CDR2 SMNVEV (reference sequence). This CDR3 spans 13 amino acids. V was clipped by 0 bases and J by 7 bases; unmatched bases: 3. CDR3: CASSLSGGVEQYF. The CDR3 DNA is TGTGCCAGCAGTTTATCGGGAGGGGTTGAGCAGTACTTC.

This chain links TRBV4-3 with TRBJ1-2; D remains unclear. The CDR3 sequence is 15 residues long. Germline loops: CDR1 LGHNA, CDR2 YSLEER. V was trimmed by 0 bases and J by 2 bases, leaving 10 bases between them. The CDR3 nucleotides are TGCGCCAGCAGCCAAGAACGACAATCCAACTATGGCTACACCTTC. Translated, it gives CASSQERQSNYGYTF.

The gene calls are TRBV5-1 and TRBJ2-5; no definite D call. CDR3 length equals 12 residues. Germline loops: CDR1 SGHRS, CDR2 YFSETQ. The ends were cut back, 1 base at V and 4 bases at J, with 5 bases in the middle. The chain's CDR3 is CASSLRRETQYF. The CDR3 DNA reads TGCGCCAGCAGCTTGAGGAGAGAGACCCAGTACTTC.

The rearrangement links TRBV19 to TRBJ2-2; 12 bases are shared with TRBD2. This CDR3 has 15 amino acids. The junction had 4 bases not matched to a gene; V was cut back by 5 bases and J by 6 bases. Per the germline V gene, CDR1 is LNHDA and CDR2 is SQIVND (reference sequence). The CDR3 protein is CASSPLAGGPGELFF. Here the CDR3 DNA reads TGTGCCAGTAGTCCCCTAGCGGGGGGGCCCGGGGAGCTGTTTTTT. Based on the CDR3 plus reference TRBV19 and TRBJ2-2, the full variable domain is DGGITQSPKYLFRKEGQNVTLSCEQNLNHDAMYWYRQDPGQGLRLIYYSQIVNDFQKGDIAEGYSVSREKKESFPLTVTSAQKNPTAFYLCASSPLAGGPGELFFGEGSRLTVL.

CDR3 residues: CASSLLRGVGYTF. The CDR3 DNA reads TGTGCCAGCAGCTTATTGCGGGGTGTTGGCTACACCTTC. The chain links TRBV7-6 to TRBJ1-2, with unresolved D. Trimming took 2 bases from V and 7 from J, leaving 11 bases between them. Germline CDR1 is SGHVS and CDR2 is FNYEAQ. The CDR3 has 13 residues.

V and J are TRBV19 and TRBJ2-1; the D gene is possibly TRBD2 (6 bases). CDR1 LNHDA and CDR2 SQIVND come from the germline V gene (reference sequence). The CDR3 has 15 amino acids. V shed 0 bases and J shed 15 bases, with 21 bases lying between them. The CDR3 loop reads CASSIDSRGVKVLFF. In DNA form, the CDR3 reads TGTGCCAGTAGTATAGATTCTCGCGGGGTAAAGGTTCTGTTCTTC.

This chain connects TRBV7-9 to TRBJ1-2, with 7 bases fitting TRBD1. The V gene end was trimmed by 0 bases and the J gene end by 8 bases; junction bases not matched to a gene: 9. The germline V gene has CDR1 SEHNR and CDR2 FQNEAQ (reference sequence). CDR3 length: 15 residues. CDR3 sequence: CASSLARGQGDGYTF. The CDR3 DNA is TGTGCCAGCAGCTTAGCGCGTGGGCAGGGGGACGGCTACACCTTC.

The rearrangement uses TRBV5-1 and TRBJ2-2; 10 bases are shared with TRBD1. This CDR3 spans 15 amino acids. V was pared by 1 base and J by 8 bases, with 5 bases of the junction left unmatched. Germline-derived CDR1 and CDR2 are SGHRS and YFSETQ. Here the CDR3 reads CASSLKGQGQGELFF. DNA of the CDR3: TGCGCCAGCAGCTTGAAGGGACAGGGGCAAGGGGAGCTGTTTTTT.

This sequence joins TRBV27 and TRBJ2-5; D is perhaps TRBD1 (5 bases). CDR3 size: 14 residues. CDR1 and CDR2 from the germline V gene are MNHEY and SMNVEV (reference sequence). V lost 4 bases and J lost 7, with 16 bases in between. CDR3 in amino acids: CASSYDRAKGTQYF. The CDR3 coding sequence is TGTGCCAGCAGTTATGACAGAGCCAAGGGGACCCAGTACTTC.

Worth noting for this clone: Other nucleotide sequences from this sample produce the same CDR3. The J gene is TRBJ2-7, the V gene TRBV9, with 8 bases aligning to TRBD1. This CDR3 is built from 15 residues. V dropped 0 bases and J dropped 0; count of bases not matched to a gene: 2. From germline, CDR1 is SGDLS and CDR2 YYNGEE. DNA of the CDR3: TGTGCCAGCAGCGTAGGGACAGGGCCCTCCTACGAGCAGTACTTC. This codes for CASSVGTGPSYEQYF.

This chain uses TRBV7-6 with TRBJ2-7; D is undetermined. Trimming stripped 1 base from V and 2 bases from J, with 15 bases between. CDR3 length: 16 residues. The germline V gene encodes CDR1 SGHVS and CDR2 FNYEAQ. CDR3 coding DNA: TGTGCCAGCAGCTTAGGGGCGCCCCAATCCCCCTACGAGCAGTACTTC. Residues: CASSLGAPQSPYEQYF.

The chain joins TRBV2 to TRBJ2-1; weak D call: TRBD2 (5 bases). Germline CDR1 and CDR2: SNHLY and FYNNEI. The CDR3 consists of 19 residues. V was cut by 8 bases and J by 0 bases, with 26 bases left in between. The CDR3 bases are TGTGCCAGCGCTAGAAGGACTTTCCTAAACGAGAGCTCCTACAATGAGCAGTTCTTC. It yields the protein CASARRTFLNESSYNEQFF. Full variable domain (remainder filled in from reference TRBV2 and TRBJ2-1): EPEVTQTPSHQVTQMGQEVILRCVPISNHLYFYWYRQILGQKVEFLVSFYNNEISEKSEIFDDQFSVERPDGSNFTLKIRSTKLEDSAMYFCASARRTFLNESSYNEQFFGPGTRLTVL.

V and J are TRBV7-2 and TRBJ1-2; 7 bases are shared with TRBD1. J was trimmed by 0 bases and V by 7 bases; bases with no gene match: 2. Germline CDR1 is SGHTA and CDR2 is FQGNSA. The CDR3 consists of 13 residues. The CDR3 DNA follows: TGTGCCAGCACCACAGGGGCTAACTATGGCTACACCTTC. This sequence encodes CASTTGANYGYTF.

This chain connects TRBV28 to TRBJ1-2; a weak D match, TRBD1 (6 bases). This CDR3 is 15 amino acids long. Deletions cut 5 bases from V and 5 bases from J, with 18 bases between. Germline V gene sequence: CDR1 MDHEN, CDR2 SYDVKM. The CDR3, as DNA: TGTGCCAGCAGTCTGTATGAGGACAGTCGTTATGGCTACACCTTC. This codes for CASSLYEDSRYGYTF.

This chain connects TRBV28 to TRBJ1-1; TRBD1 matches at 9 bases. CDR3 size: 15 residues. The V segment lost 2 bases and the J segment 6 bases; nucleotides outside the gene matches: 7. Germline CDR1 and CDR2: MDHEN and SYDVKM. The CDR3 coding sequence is TGTGCCAGCAGTTTAAGTGACAGGGGGTTCGCTGAAGCTTTCTTT. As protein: CASSLSDRGFAEAFF.

CDR3 nucleotide sequence: TGTGCCAGCAGTGAGGGACTAGCGGGGAACAATGAGCAGTTCTTC. Translating gives CASSEGLAGNNEQFF. V and J are TRBV2 and TRBJ2-1, with 13 positions matching TRBD2. Germline CDR1 and CDR2: SNHLY and FYNNEI. The CDR3 extends over 15 amino acids. The ends lost 3 bases at V and 5 bases at J; junction bases unmatched: 1.